The 7 T cell receptor beta chains below come from one sample, sequenced in a study of Tregs in tolerant kidney transplant recipients. Libraries were prepared by immunoSEQ multiplex PCR; TCRdb keeps only in-frame clonotypes and omits some of them. The sample holds 92,000 or so clones, more than 80% seen once. Sequencing used CD8+ T cells from blood. The receptors originated from a human donor in good health.

This chain uses TRBV7-8 with TRBJ2-1; 9 bases map to TRBD2. The CDR3 is 19 amino acids. V shed 5 bases, J shed 5 bases, and the junction held 19 bases outside the gene matches. The germline gives CDR1 SGHVS, CDR2 FQNEAQ. The CDR3 is CASSPPLFGGRALDNEQFF. The DNA of the CDR3 is TGTGCCAGCAGCCCCCCCCTTTTCGGCGGGAGGGCTCTCGACAATGAGCAGTTCTTC.

The J gene is TRBJ2-6, the V gene TRBV11-2; D remains ambiguous. V lost 5 bases, J lost 2 bases, and 13 bases lay in between. CDR1 and CDR2 from the germline V gene are SGHAT and FQNNGV. The CDR3 is 16 residues long. The CDR3 reads CASSQEDQAGANVLTF. CDR3 bases: TGTGCCAGCAGCCAAGAGGATCAGGCTGGGGCCAACGTCCTGACTTTC.

The V and J genes are TRBV6-1 and TRBJ2-1, with D hard to call. Germline V gives CDR1 MNHNS, CDR2 SASEGT. The CDR3 is made up of 17 amino acids. The V end was cut by 2 bases, the J end by 0 bases, with 14 bases between. CDR3 region: CASSESARWASYNEQFF. CDR3 in DNA: TGTGCCAGCAGTGAATCGGCTCGGTGGGCCTCCTACAATGAGCAGTTCTTC.

The rearrangement joins TRBV6-5 to TRBJ2-2; unclear D gene. Per germline, CDR1 MNHEY and CDR2 SVGAGI. Trimming stripped 4 bases from V and 8 bases from J, with 14 bases between. This CDR3 is 14 amino acids long. DNA for the CDR3: TGTGCCAGCAGTTCCCCTCAAAAGAGTGGGGAGCTGTTTTTT. It specifies CASSSPQKSGELFF.

The chain recombines TRBV6-4 with TRBJ2-1; 12 bases match TRBD2. The CDR3 length is 14 residues. With V trimmed by 2 bases and J by 7 bases, 0 bases remained unmatched. Germline V gene sequence: CDR1 MRHNA, CDR2 SNTAGT. The CDR3 loop is CASSDGTSGNEQFF. The CDR3 coding sequence is TGTGCCAGCAGTGACGGGACTAGCGGGAATGAGCAGTTCTTC.

The chain uses TRBV6-5 and TRBJ2-3, with TRBD2 matching 11 bases. This CDR3 is built from 16 residues. V dropped 0 bases and J dropped 5; count of bases not matched to a gene: 4. Germline CDR1 MNHEY, CDR2 SVGAGI. CDR3 loop: CASSYSIAGGEDTQYF. The CDR3 coding sequence is TGTGCCAGCAGTTACTCTATAGCGGGGGGGGAAGATACGCAGTATTTT.

The rearrangement joins TRBV4-2 to TRBJ2-5; 8 nucleotides align to TRBD2. Looked up from germline, CDR1 is LGHNA and CDR2 is YNFKEQ. This CDR3 has 16 amino acids. The V gene end was trimmed by 0 bases and the J gene end by 2 bases; junction bases not matched to a gene: 5. CDR3 sequence: CASSQEVAGYQETQYF. CDR3 DNA sequence: TGTGCCAGCAGCCAAGAGGTAGCGGGGTATCAAGAGACCCAGTACTTC.